One T cell receptor beta chain is described in this entry. This entry is derived from a study of T-cell memory formation after mild COVID-19. Across the study: TCR clusters were mostly confined to one donor each.

The junction had 7 bases not matched to a gene; V was cut back by 5 bases and J by 0 bases. This CDR3 has 16 residues. Germline-derived CDR1 and CDR2 are SGHNT and YYREEE (reference sequence). TCRdb re-analysed the 5' RACE reads in MiXCR, keeping a single row per CDR3 protein. Altogether under 300,000 distinct CDR3 sequences are present, around 8% being singletons, with the ten largest covering 20% to 25%. The TCR was taken from a man younger than 30 who had mild COVID-19 (a few samples of this study predate the infection). Cell type and time point are not known. Source material: PBMCs or a T cell subset sorted from them (not recorded which). This rearrangement joins TRBV5-4 to TRBJ2-7; 11 bases align to TRBD2. The CDR3 sequence is CASSLEGLADSYEQYV. CDR3 nucleotides: TGTGCCAGCAGTTTAGAGGGACTAGCGGACTCCTACGAGCAGTACGTC.